This T cell receptor (beta chain) derives from a study of cytomegalovirus exposure and HLA in healthy donors. About the study: Of the donors genotyped, approximately 400 in all, around 77% fell in the Caucasian-associated ancestry cluster. Whole-study findings and limits: The authors enumerated 150 to 200 TCR beta chains as linked to cytomegalovirus. Most of the CMV-associated TCR beta chains (in a later analysis) appeared to be HLA-restricted.

A multiplex PCR was run with 60 Vbeta primers and 13 Jbeta primers. Data came from immunoSEQ multiplex PCR; TCRdb stores just in-frame clones and leaves some out. This listing includes roughly 62,000 clones. V lost 7 bases and J lost 0, with 20 bases in between. The V gene's germline CDR1 is SGHNT and CDR2 YYREEE (reference sequence). The CDR3 is made up of 17 amino acids. In the case of this clone: Its antigen is unknown.

This clonotype was sampled from a young woman in good health and CMV-seronegative. The sequenced sample consisted of PBMCs. The rearrangement links TRBV5-4 to TRBJ1-5; D uncertain. The CDR3 here is CASPLIRKAVSNQPQHF. DNA of the CDR3: TGTGCCAGCCCCTTGATTCGAAAAGCCGTTAGCAATCAGCCCCAGCATTTT.